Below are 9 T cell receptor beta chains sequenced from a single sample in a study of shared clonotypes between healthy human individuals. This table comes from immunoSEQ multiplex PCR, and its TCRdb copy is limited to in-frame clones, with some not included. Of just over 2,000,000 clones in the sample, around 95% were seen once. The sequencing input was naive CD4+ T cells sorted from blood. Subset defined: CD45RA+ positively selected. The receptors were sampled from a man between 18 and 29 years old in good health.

CDR3 protein: CASGFIDRGSDGYTF. CDR3 in DNA: TGTGCCAGCGGATTCATTGACAGGGGGTCGGATGGCTACACCTTC. The chain links TRBV28 to TRBJ1-2; 9 bases match TRBD1. V lost 8 bases and J lost 6; bases outside the gene matches: 13. The germline V gene encodes CDR1 MDHEN and CDR2 SYDVKM. There are 15 residues in the CDR3.

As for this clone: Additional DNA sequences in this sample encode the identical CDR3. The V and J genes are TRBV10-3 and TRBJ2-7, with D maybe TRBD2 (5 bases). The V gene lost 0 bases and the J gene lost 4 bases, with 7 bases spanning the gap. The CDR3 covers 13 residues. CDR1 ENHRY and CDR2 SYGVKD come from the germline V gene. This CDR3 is CAISESTGYEQYF. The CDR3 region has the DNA TGTGCCATCAGTGAGTCGACGGGGTACGAGCAGTACTTC.

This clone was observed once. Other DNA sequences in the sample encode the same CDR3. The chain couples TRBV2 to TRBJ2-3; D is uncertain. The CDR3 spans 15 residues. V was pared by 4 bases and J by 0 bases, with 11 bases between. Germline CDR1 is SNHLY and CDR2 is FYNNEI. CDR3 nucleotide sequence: TGTGCCAGCAGTGTTTCGGGTTCTAGCACAGATACGCAGTATTTT. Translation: CASSVSGSSTDTQYF.

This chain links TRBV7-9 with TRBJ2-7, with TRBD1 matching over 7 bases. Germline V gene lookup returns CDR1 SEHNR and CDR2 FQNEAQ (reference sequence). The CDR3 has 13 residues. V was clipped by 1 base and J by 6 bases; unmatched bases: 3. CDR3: CASSLETGVEQYF. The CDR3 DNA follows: TGTGCCAGCAGCTTAGAAACAGGGGTCGAGCAGTACTTC.

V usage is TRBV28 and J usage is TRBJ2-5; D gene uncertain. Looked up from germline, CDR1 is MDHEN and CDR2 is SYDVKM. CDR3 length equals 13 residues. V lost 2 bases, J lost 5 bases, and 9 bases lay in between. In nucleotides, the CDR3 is TGTGCCAGCAGTTTACCCCTGTTGGAGACCCAGTACTTC. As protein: CASSLPLLETQYF.

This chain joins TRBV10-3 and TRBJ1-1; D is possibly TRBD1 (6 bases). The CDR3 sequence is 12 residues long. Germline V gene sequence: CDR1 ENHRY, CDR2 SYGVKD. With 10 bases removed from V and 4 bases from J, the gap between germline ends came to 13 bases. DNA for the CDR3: TGTGCCACCCAAGGGGGGGTCACTGAAGCTTTCTTT. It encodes CATQGGVTEAFF.

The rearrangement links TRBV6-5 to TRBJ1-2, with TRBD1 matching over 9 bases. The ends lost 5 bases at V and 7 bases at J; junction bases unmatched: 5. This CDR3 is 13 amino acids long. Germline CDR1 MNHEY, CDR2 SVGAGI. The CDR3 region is CASSGTGLSGYTF. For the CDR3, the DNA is TGTGCCAGCAGTGGGACAGGGCTATCTGGCTACACCTTC.

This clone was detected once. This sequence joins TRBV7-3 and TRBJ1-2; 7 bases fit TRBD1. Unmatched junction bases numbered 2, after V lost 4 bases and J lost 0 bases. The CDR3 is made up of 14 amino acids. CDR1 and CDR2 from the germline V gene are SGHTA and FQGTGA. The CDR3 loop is CASSYGTANYGYTF. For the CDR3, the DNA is TGTGCCAGCAGCTATGGGACAGCTAACTATGGCTACACCTTC.

This CDR3 reads CASSPQSELAIYEQYF. For the CDR3, the DNA is TGTGCCAGCTCACCACAGTCGGAACTAGCAATCTACGAGCAGTACTTC. The rearrangement uses TRBV18 and TRBJ2-7; D is possibly TRBD2 (6 bases). This CDR3 comprises 16 residues. The germline V gene encodes CDR1 KGHSH and CDR2 LQKENI. Trimming shortened V by 1 base and J by 3 bases, and 16 bases separated the two germline ends.